Shown below are 20 T cell receptor beta chains from a single sample sequenced in a study of brain T cells in children with intractable seizures. Produced via immunoSEQ multiplex PCR; TCRdb's table is partial and in-frame only. The sample lists about 320,000 clones, roughly 92% occurring once. Noted time point: blood from clinic visit 5 months post-surgery; TSC patient then seizure free. The source was peripheral blood, collected approximately 5 months after surgery. Receptors originate from a boy in the first two years of life with tuberous sclerosis and intractable seizures.

The J gene is TRBJ1-4, the V gene TRBV19; D call uncertain. CDR3 length: 16 residues. CDR1 is LNHDA and CDR2 is SQIVND in the germline V gene (reference sequence). Trimming shortened V by 5 bases and J by 0 bases, and 13 bases separated the two germline ends. The chain's CDR3 is CASSGAYKATNEKLFF. The CDR3 DNA reads TGTGCCAGTAGTGGAGCGTACAAGGCAACTAATGAAAAACTGTTTTTT.

The chain is built from TRBV11-2 and TRBJ2-1, with D possibly TRBD2 on 5 matching bases. Looked up from germline, CDR1 is SGHAT and CDR2 is FQNNGV. Trimming left V 5 bases short and J 9 bases short, with 11 bases between. CDR3 size: 12 residues. The CDR3 is CASSPNRGEQFF. The CDR3 bases are TGTGCCAGCAGCCCTAACCGGGGTGAGCAGTTCTTC.

The gene calls are TRBV18 and TRBJ1-2; possible D gene TRBD1, 6 bases. The V gene lost 3 bases and the J gene lost 4 bases, with 15 bases spanning the gap. Looked up from germline, CDR1 is KGHSH and CDR2 is LQKENI. CDR3 length: 15 residues. Here the CDR3 reads CASSPPTGLFYGYTF. The CDR3 DNA sequence: TGTGCCAGCTCACCCCCGACAGGACTCTTCTATGGCTACACCTTC.

This chain connects TRBV5-4 to TRBJ2-7, with D perhaps matching TRBD1 or TRBD2 (5 bases each). Germline values: CDR1 SGHNT, CDR2 YYREEE (reference sequence). This CDR3 is built from 15 residues. Trimming stripped 5 bases from V and 3 bases from J, with 18 bases between. The CDR3 coding sequence is TGTGCCAGCAGTTCTCCCCCCGGGACCCACTACGAGCAGTACTTC. Translation gives CASSSPPGTHYEQYF.

The rearrangement uses TRBV4-1 and TRBJ1-6, with 10 bases matching TRBD1. The trim removed 1 base at V and 9 bases at J, leaving 6 bases unmatched. The length of the CDR3 is 16 residues. Germline V gene sequence: CDR1 MGHRA, CDR2 YSYEKL. This CDR3 reads CASSQVRGTGVSPLHF. DNA of the CDR3: TGCGCCAGCAGCCAAGTCAGGGGGACAGGGGTTTCACCCCTCCACTTT.

The rearrangement joins TRBV30 to TRBJ1-1, with D perhaps matching TRBD1 (6 bases). Germline V gene sequence: CDR1 GTSNPN, CDR2 SVGIG (reference sequence). This CDR3 comprises 14 residues. V shed 0 bases and J shed 1 base, with 9 bases lying between them. The CDR3 region is CAWSVRGGNTEAFF. CDR3 DNA: TGTGCCTGGAGTGTACGAGGGGGGAACACTGAAGCTTTCTTT.

The chain joins TRBV29-1 to TRBJ1-2, with no clear D. V was pared by 4 bases and J by 0 bases, with 9 bases between. The CDR3 loop spans 13 amino acids. Germline V lookup: CDR1 SQVTM, CDR2 ANQGSEA. The DNA of the CDR3 is TGCAGCGTTGGACGTAAAGCTAACTATGGCTACACCTTC. Protein: CSVGRKANYGYTF.

The rearrangement uses TRBV4-1 and TRBJ1-1; D not resolved. Germline V gene data show CDR1 as MGHRA and CDR2 as YSYEKL. V lost 6 bases, J lost 1 base, and 9 bases lay in between. The CDR3 runs 13 residues. The CDR3 coding sequence is TGCGCCAGCAGACACATCGGGAACACTGAAGCTTTCTTT. This codes for CASRHIGNTEAFF.

The J gene is TRBJ1-1, the V gene TRBV9, with a tentative D call TRBD1 (6 bases). In germline, CDR1 is SGDLS, CDR2 YYNGEE. V dropped 4 bases and J dropped 1 base, with 11 bases sitting between them. This CDR3 contains 14 residues. The CDR3: CASSPTTGNTEAFF. In DNA, the CDR3 is TGTGCCAGCAGCCCTACGACAGGGAACACTGAAGCTTTCTTT.

The V and J genes are TRBV24-1 and TRBJ2-5; tentatively, D is TRBD1 or TRBD2 (6 bases each). With 5 bases removed from V and 5 bases from J, the gap between germline ends came to 14 bases. Germline V gives CDR1 KGHDR, CDR2 SFDVKD. The CDR3 loop spans 14 amino acids. As DNA, the CDR3 is TGTGCCACCAGTGCCGGGGGCGCAGGGGAGACCCAGTACTTC. Translation: CATSAGGAGETQYF.

V is TRBV6-4 and J is TRBJ1-6; 7 bases match TRBD1. The ends lost 4 bases at V and 7 bases at J; junction bases unmatched: 4. CDR1 and CDR2 (germline): MRHNA, SNTAGT. The CDR3 loop spans 14 amino acids. The CDR3 is CASSGDSKNSPLHF. The CDR3 DNA sequence: TGTGCCAGCAGTGGGGACAGCAAGAATTCACCCCTCCACTTT.

V gene TRBV18 combines with J gene TRBJ1-2, with D unclear. V was clipped by 2 bases and J by 0 bases, with 22 bases between them. Germline V lookup: CDR1 KGHSH, CDR2 LQKENI. The CDR3 is 19 residues long. The CDR3 protein is CASSPLSELIQLANYGYTF. The CDR3, as DNA: TGTGCCAGCTCACCATTGTCTGAGTTGATCCAACTAGCTAACTATGGCTACACCTTC.

This chain links TRBV10-1 with TRBJ1-6; unclear D gene. Per germline, CDR1 WNHNN and CDR2 SYGVQD (reference sequence). The CDR3 is 18 amino acids. The germline V and J ends were trimmed by 9 bases and 3 bases, with 24 bases remaining between them. As DNA, the CDR3 is TGCGCCAGGCGTCCTACCGGGTCCCCTCAATACTATAATTCACCCCTCCACTTT. Amino acid sequence: CARRPTGSPQYYNSPLHF.

This clone was counted once. This chain connects TRBV24-1 to TRBJ2-3; TRBD2 agrees at 7 bases. The CDR3 has 16 amino acids. Germline V gene sequence: CDR1 KGHDR, CDR2 SFDVKD. V lost 6 bases to trimming and J lost 4 bases; unmatched junction nucleotides: 12. The CDR3 coding sequence is TGTGCCACCAGTAGGAGGGAGGGCCTTGAGGCAGATACGCAGTATTTT. Protein product: CATSRREGLEADTQYF.

The chain employs TRBV5-1 and TRBJ2-1, with D possibly called TRBD1 or TRBD2 (5 bases each). The CDR3 loop spans 15 amino acids. The germline V gene encodes CDR1 SGHRS and CDR2 YFSETQ. V was cut by 4 bases and J by 0 bases, with 11 bases left in between. In DNA form, the CDR3 reads TGCGCCAGCAGCAGCGGACAAAGCTCCTACAATGAGCAGTTCTTC. The encoded protein is CASSSGQSSYNEQFF.

This clone appeared once. The CDR3 region has the DNA TGTGCCAGCAGCGTAGCTGGGGACACCGGGGAGCTGTTTTTT. Translating gives CASSVAGDTGELFF. The chain recombines TRBV9 with TRBJ2-2; D remains ambiguous. Trimming pared 0 bases from V and 3 bases from J, leaving 6 bases between. Germline CDR1 SGDLS, CDR2 YYNGEE. This CDR3 spans 14 amino acids.

The rearrangement uses TRBV5-1 and TRBJ2-7, with D maybe TRBD1 (5 bases). Germline V lookup: CDR1 SGHRS, CDR2 YFSETQ. The CDR3 length is 16 residues. V was trimmed by 4 bases and J by 2 bases, leaving 19 bases between them. CDR3 DNA sequence: TGCGCCAGCAGCCCGACCCGACAGCTTAGAACCTACGAGCAGTACTTC. This translates into CASSPTRQLRTYEQYF.

The gene calls are TRBV6-6 and TRBJ1-5; D ambiguous. CDR3 length: 14 residues. Germline V gene lookup returns CDR1 MNHNY and CDR2 SVGAGI (reference sequence). V lost 4 bases to trimming and J lost 0 bases, with 7 bases between them. The CDR3 spells CASSSLDSNQPQHF. In DNA form, the CDR3 reads TGTGCCAGCAGTTCGCTAGATAGCAATCAGCCCCAGCATTTT.

In its sample, this clone was seen once. The chain combines TRBV2 with TRBJ1-5; unclear D gene. The CDR3 loop spans 11 amino acids. V was shortened by 8 bases and J by 7 bases, with 9 bases between the two germline ends. Germline-derived CDR1 and CDR2 are SNHLY and FYNNEI. CDR3 loop: CASGFRQPQHF. For the CDR3, the DNA is TGTGCCAGCGGGTTCAGGCAGCCCCAGCATTTT.

The V and J genes are TRBV2 and TRBJ2-7; D is possibly TRBD1 (5 bases). Germline assignment: CDR1 SNHLY and CDR2 FYNNEI. V was shortened by 3 bases and J by 1 base, with 16 bases between the two germline ends. The CDR3 contains 16 residues. Written as DNA, the CDR3 is TGTGCCAGCAGTGAGGGGCTGTGGGTCCCTTCCTACGAGCAGTACTTC. It yields the protein CASSEGLWVPSYEQYF.